The 32 T cell receptor beta chains in this list originate from one sample, sequenced in a study of shared clonotypes between healthy human individuals. Data came from immunoSEQ multiplex PCR; TCRdb stores just in-frame clones and leaves some out. The sample has roughly 2,000,000 clones; about 95% are singletons. Terminally differentiated effector memory CD45RA+ cells were excluded by CCR7 positive selection of CD45RO-negative cells. The sequencing input was naive CD8+ T cells sorted from blood. Every receptor here comes from a man between 18 and 35 years old in good health.

This clone appeared once. The J gene is TRBJ2-7, the V gene TRBV4-3, with a tentative D call TRBD2 (6 bases). The V gene lost 0 bases and the J gene lost 3 bases, with 15 bases spanning the gap. The CDR3 is made up of 16 amino acids. CDR1 LGHNA and CDR2 YSLEER come from the germline V gene. The DNA of the CDR3 is TGCGCCAGCAGCCAAGATAGCGGCTTAAGAAGCTACGAGCAGTACTTC. Its protein is CASSQDSGLRSYEQYF.

This clone was recorded only once. The J gene is TRBJ1-2, the V gene TRBV28, with a possible D match to TRBD1 (5 bases). The germline CDR1 and CDR2 sequences are MDHEN and SYDVKM. The CDR3 runs to 15 residues. Trimming shortened V by 5 bases and J by 2 bases, and 15 bases separated the two germline ends. The CDR3 nucleotides read TGTGCCAGCAGTCTCCCGACAGAGTCGAACTATGGCTACACCTTC. It translates to CASSLPTESNYGYTF.

The chain uses TRBV11-2 and TRBJ2-5; TRBD2 matches at 7 bases. Per the germline V gene, CDR1 is SGHAT and CDR2 is FQNNGV. V shed 2 bases, J shed 5 bases, and the junction held 11 bases outside the gene matches. There are 16 residues in the CDR3. CDR3 coding DNA: TGTGCCAGCAGCTTATTTGCGGGGGACTTGGGGGAGACCCAGTACTTC. This translates into CASSLFAGDLGETQYF.

V gene TRBV13 combines with J gene TRBJ2-7; D unclear. Trimming cost V 5 bases and J 0 bases, with 11 bases left between them. Germline CDR1 and CDR2: PRHDT and FYEKMQ (reference sequence). The CDR3 length is 14 residues. The CDR3 sequence: CASSLEPSSYEQYF. Here the CDR3 DNA reads TGTGCCAGCAGCCTAGAGCCCAGCTCCTACGAGCAGTACTTC.

V and J are TRBV19 and TRBJ1-4, with 8 bases that match TRBD1. J was trimmed by 5 bases and V by 3 bases; bases with no gene match: 11. The V gene's germline CDR1 is LNHDA and CDR2 SQIVND (reference sequence). The CDR3 runs 17 residues. The CDR3 bases are TGTGCCAGTAGTATTGGACCTTATGACAGGGGAAATGAAAAACTGTTTTTT. Protein: CASSIGPYDRGNEKLFF.

This clone was detected a few times. The rearrangement links TRBV12-5 to TRBJ1-2, with unresolved D. The germline CDR1 and CDR2 sequences are LGHNT and FRNRAP. There are 12 residues in the CDR3. Trimming removed 6 bases from V and 8 bases from J, with 13 bases in between. The CDR3 coding sequence is TGTGCTAGTGGGAGGGATTTTAAGGGCTACACCTTC. Amino acids: CASGRDFKGYTF.

The CDR3 protein is CASSLPGGEQFF. For the CDR3, the DNA is TGTGCCAGCAGCTTACCTGGGGGTGAGCAGTTCTTC. The chain joins TRBV7-6 to TRBJ2-1, with D perhaps being TRBD1 or TRBD2 (5 bases each). Deletions cut 2 bases from V and 9 bases from J, with 8 bases between. The CDR3 runs 12 residues. Germline V gene lookup returns CDR1 SGHVS and CDR2 FNYEAQ.

V is TRBV7-6 and J is TRBJ1-5, with D unresolved. The V end lost 8 bases, the J end lost 4 bases, and 27 bases lay between the germline ends. This CDR3 has 18 residues. Germline CDR1 and CDR2: SGHVS and FNYEAQ. The CDR3 protein is CASPGIPWWRLLNQPQHF. CDR3 in DNA: TGTGCCAGCCCTGGTATTCCTTGGTGGCGCCTCCTAAATCAGCCCCAGCATTTT.

The rearrangement links TRBV6-6 to TRBJ2-7, with 9 positions matching TRBD1. The CDR3 sequence is 16 residues long. Germline CDR1 is MNHNY and CDR2 is SVGAGI (reference sequence). After removal of 3 bases from V and 5 bases from J, the junction contained 11 bases not matched to a gene. This chain's CDR3 is CASSYNPEGQGHEQYF. As DNA, the CDR3 is TGTGCCAGCAGTTATAACCCTGAGGGACAGGGCCACGAGCAGTACTTC.

The rearrangement joins TRBV4-3 to TRBJ2-7; 8 bases are shared with TRBD1. The V segment lost 0 bases and the J segment 2 bases; nucleotides outside the gene matches: 9. Germline CDR1 is LGHNA and CDR2 is YSLEER. CDR3 size: 17 residues. CDR3 sequence reads: CASSQDLRQGFPYEQYF. The CDR3 DNA sequence: TGCGCCAGCAGCCAAGACCTCAGACAGGGGTTCCCCTACGAGCAGTACTTC.

The V and J genes are TRBV25-1 and TRBJ2-7; no clear D. The CDR3 loop spans 15 amino acids. Germline loops: CDR1 MGHDK, CDR2 SYGVNS. Between the trimmed V and J ends, which lost 7 bases and 1 base, there was a span of 17 bases. CDR3 protein: CASTDDDIPSYEQYF. CDR3 nucleotides: TGTGCCAGCACCGACGACGACATTCCATCCTACGAGCAGTACTTC.

As to this clone: The sample holds other DNA sequences that translate to the same CDR3. The J gene is TRBJ2-7, the V gene TRBV6-1, with 9 bases aligning to TRBD1. The germline CDR1 and CDR2 sequences are MNHNS and SASEGT. The CDR3 totals 15 residues. V gave up 4 bases and J gave up 2 bases; unmatched junction bases: 6. The CDR3 DNA reads as TGTGCCAGCAGTGCCCCGGGACAGGGAGCCTACGAGCAGTACTTC. Its protein is CASSAPGQGAYEQYF.

V and J are TRBV4-1 and TRBJ1-5; 10 bases line up with TRBD1. Germline CDR1 is MGHRA and CDR2 is YSYEKL. This CDR3 spans 16 amino acids. The V and J ends lost 4 bases and 5 bases, in that order; junction bases with no gene match: 8. The CDR3 DNA follows: TGCGCCAGCAGCCCCAGACCCGGGACAGGGGATCAGCCCCAGCATTTT. Translating gives CASSPRPGTGDQPQHF.

The gene calls are TRBV19 and TRBJ1-5, with D maybe TRBD1 (5 bases). Trimming left V 5 bases short and J 2 bases short, with 13 bases between. CDR3 size: 15 residues. Germline V gives CDR1 LNHDA, CDR2 SQIVND (reference sequence). The CDR3 coding sequence is TGTGCCAGTAGTCCGACAGCGGGGGGCAATCAGCCCCAGCATTTT. Its translation is CASSPTAGGNQPQHF.

This chain links TRBV25-1 with TRBJ1-1; maybe TRBD1 (5 bases). The CDR3 sequence is 13 residues long. Germline CDR1 reads MGHDK; CDR2 reads SYGVNS. V dropped 7 bases and J dropped 5 bases, with 14 bases sitting between them. The CDR3 here is CASTLGGVTEAFF. Written as DNA, the CDR3 is TGTGCCAGCACCCTAGGAGGGGTGACTGAAGCTTTCTTT.

As for this clone: Its ends do not fully match the called genes, so a read error is possible. The chain joins TRBV18 to TRBJ2-1, with D possibly matching TRBD2 (6 bases). The CDR3 loop spans 15 amino acids. Germline loops: CDR1 KGHSH, CDR2 LQKENI. DNA of the CDR3: TGTGCCAGCTCAGCACCTTTAGCGGAGTACAATGAGCAGTTCTTC. Its protein product is CASSAPLAEYNEQFF. The whole variable domain, filled in from reference TRBV18 and TRBJ2-1, reads NAGVMQNPRHLVRRRGQEARLRCSPMKGHSHVYWYRQLPEEGLKFMVYLQKENIIDESGMPKERFSAEFPKEGPSILRIQQVVRGDSAAYFCASSAPLAEYNEQFFGPGTRLTVL.

The V and J genes are TRBV7-6 and TRBJ2-7; TRBD2 aligns across 8 bases. The CDR3 sequence is 16 residues long. J gave up 4 bases and V 1 base, and 9 bases lay outside the gene matches. CDR1 and CDR2 (germline): SGHVS, FNYEAQ. The CDR3 DNA follows: TGTGCCAGCAGCTTAGGGACTAGCAGAGCTTCATACGAGCAGTACTTC. Its protein is CASSLGTSRASYEQYF.

The chain links TRBV19 to TRBJ2-7, with D perhaps matching TRBD2 (5 bases). The CDR3 totals 11 residues. V was trimmed by 3 bases and J by 7 bases, leaving 7 bases between them. Germline CDR1 is LNHDA and CDR2 is SQIVND (reference sequence). CDR3 sequence: CASSMGAEQYF. CDR3 DNA sequence: TGTGCCAGTAGTATGGGAGCAGAGCAGTACTTC.

As for this clone: This CDR3 is also generated by other DNA sequences in the sample. Written as DNA, the CDR3 is TGTGCCAGTAGTATGGATTTGGAAGAGACCCAGTACTTC. Amino acid sequence: CASSMDLEETQYF. The chain recombines TRBV19 with TRBJ2-5; D gene uncertain. The germline V gene has CDR1 LNHDA and CDR2 SQIVND (reference sequence). V lost 3 bases to trimming and J lost 3 bases, with 8 bases between them. The CDR3 is 13 amino acids.

V and J are TRBV27 and TRBJ2-7; D unclear. Germline V gene data show CDR1 as MNHEY and CDR2 as SMNVEV (reference sequence). The CDR3 length is 13 residues. The V gene lost 6 bases and the J gene lost 2 bases, with 11 bases spanning the gap. In DNA form, the CDR3 reads TGTGCCAGCAGCCCTACCCTCACCTACGAGCAGTACTTC. Protein: CASSPTLTYEQYF.

This chain connects TRBV2 to TRBJ2-3; 15 nucleotides line up with TRBD2. V lost 5 bases to trimming and J lost 8 bases; unmatched junction nucleotides: 8. Germline loops: CDR1 SNHLY, CDR2 FYNNEI. The CDR3 is made up of 16 amino acids. This CDR3 is CASSIGLAGGPGTQYF. The CDR3 nucleotides read TGTGCCAGCAGTATCGGACTAGCGGGAGGGCCGGGTACGCAGTATTTT.

The chain carries TRBV13 and TRBJ2-5, with 10 bases aligning to TRBD1. Trimming cost V 2 bases and J 5 bases; bases outside gene matches: 17. CDR3 size: 19 residues. Germline V CDR1 and CDR2: PRHDT, FYEKMQ (reference sequence). The CDR3 spells CASSLYTPTTGGNVETQYF. CDR3 DNA: TGTGCCAGCAGCTTATATACCCCGACGACAGGGGGCAACGTCGAGACCCAGTACTTC.

This chain joins TRBV7-9 and TRBJ2-5, with TRBD2 matching 8 bases. Germline values: CDR1 SEHNR, CDR2 FQNEAQ (reference sequence). The CDR3 spans 16 residues. J was trimmed by 0 bases and V by 5 bases; bases with no gene match: 8. CDR3 sequence: CASSPGEREYQETQYF. The CDR3 nucleotides read TGTGCCAGCAGCCCCGGGGAGCGGGAGTACCAAGAGACCCAGTACTTC.

The rearrangement joins TRBV6-1 to TRBJ1-1, with 11 bases matching TRBD1. The CDR3 covers 16 residues. The germline V gene has CDR1 MNHNS and CDR2 SASEGT. V gave up 4 bases and J gave up 4 bases; unmatched junction bases: 8. This CDR3 reads CASSVGQGARSTEAFF. The CDR3 DNA reads as TGTGCCAGCAGTGTCGGACAGGGGGCGCGATCCACTGAAGCTTTCTTT.

This chain links TRBV2 with TRBJ2-6; maybe TRBD2 (6 bases). The CDR3 has 15 residues. Deletions cut 8 bases from V and 4 bases from J, with 15 bases between. Germline V gene data show CDR1 as SNHLY and CDR2 as FYNNEI. As DNA, the CDR3 is TGTGCCAGCCGGTGGGAGGACCTGGGGGCCAACGTCCTGACTTTC. Translating gives CASRWEDLGANVLTF.

This clone came up a few times. The sample carries other DNA sequences with the same CDR3. V usage is TRBV11-2 and J usage is TRBJ2-7; D ambiguous. V lost 3 bases, J lost 1 base, and 4 bases lay in between. Germline V gene sequence: CDR1 SGHAT, CDR2 FQNNGV. The CDR3 is 12 residues long. This CDR3 reads CASSLGSYEQYF. The CDR3 bases are TGTGCCAGCAGCTTGGGATCCTACGAGCAGTACTTC.

J is TRBJ2-5 and V is TRBV9; 9 bases are shared with TRBD2. The CDR3 consists of 16 residues. Germline CDR1 reads SGDLS; CDR2 reads YYNGEE. J was trimmed by 2 bases and V by 0 bases; bases with no gene match: 5. CDR3 DNA sequence: TGTGCCAGCAGCGTAGATGGTGCGGGGGGGCAAGAGACCCAGTACTTC. Protein product: CASSVDGAGGQETQYF.

The chain carries TRBV19 and TRBJ1-1, with TRBD1 identical over 7 bases. Germline CDR1 LNHDA, CDR2 SQIVND (reference sequence). With 6 bases clipped from V and 5 bases from J, the junction kept 6 bases outside the gene matches. CDR3 length equals 13 residues. The DNA for the CDR3 is TGTGCCAGTAGAAATACAGGGGATACTGAAGCTTTCTTT. This sequence encodes CASRNTGDTEAFF.

The rearrangement links TRBV4-1 to TRBJ1-2; D gene ambiguous. The CDR3 contains 16 residues. The germline V and J ends were trimmed by 4 bases and 0 bases, with 15 bases remaining between them. CDR1 is MGHRA, CDR2 YSYEKL, per germline. The CDR3 loop is CASSLNPMEANYGYTF. For the CDR3, the DNA is TGCGCCAGCAGCCTCAACCCTATGGAGGCTAACTATGGCTACACCTTC.

This chain uses TRBV23-1 with TRBJ1-2; maybe TRBD1 (5 bases). TRBV23-1 is assigned to the ORF class and has an uncertain function. The CDR3 is 16 residues long. Trimming cost V 6 bases and J 0 bases, with 17 bases left between them. DNA for the CDR3: TGCGCCAGCAGCCGAATCACGGGGGAACCTAACTATGGCTACACCTTC. Amino acid sequence: CASSRITGEPNYGYTF.

V gene TRBV9 combines with J gene TRBJ2-3; TRBD2 aligns across 7 bases. V lost 8 bases, J lost 6 bases, and 12 bases stayed unmatched. Germline-derived CDR1 and CDR2 are SGDLS and YYNGEE. The CDR3 has 14 amino acids. The CDR3 bases are TGTGCCAGTTCTAGCGGAAGTGAGTCGGATACGCAGTATTTT. It translates to CASSSGSESDTQYF.

This chain joins TRBV21-1 and TRBJ2-7; TRBD1 is the table's D call, not checked against the DNA. TRBV21-1 is noted as a pseudogene. The CDR3 is made up of 14 amino acids. CDR3 protein: CASSKAAFKKEQYF. CDR3 in DNA: TGTGCCAGCAGCAAAGCGGCATTCAAAAAGGAGCAGTACTTC.